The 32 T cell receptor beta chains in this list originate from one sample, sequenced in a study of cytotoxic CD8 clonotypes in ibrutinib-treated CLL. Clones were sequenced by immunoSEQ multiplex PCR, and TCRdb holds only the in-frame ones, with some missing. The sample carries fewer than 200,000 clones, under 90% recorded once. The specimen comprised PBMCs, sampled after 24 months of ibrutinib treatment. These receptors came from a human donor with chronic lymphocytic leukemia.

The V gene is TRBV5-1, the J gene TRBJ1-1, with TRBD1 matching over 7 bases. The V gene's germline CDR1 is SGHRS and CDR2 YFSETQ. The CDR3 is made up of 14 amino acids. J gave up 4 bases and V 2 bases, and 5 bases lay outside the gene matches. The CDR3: CASSLDREGTEAFF. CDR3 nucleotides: TGCGCCAGCAGCTTAGACAGGGAGGGCACTGAAGCTTTCTTT.

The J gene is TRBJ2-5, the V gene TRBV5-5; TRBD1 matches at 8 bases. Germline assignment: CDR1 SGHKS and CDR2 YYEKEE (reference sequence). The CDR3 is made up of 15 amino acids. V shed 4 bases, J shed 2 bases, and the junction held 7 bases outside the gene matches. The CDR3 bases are TGTGCCAGCAGCGGCCGGACAGGGCGGCAAGAGACCCAGTACTTC. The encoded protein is CASSGRTGRQETQYF.

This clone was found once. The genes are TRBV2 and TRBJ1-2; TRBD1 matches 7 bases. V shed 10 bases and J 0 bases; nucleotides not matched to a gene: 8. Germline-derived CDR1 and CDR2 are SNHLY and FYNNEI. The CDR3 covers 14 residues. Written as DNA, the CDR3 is TGTGCCACCCGAGCGACAGGGTCTAACTATGGCTACACCTTC. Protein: CATRATGSNYGYTF.

The CDR3 DNA is TGTGCCAGCAGGGGAAACAGGGTTTTTCACTATGGCTACACCTTC. This sequence encodes CASRGNRVFHYGYTF. This sequence joins TRBV6-5 and TRBJ1-2; D is possibly TRBD1 (6 bases). The CDR3 runs to 15 residues. The V gene's germline CDR1 is MNHEY and CDR2 SVGAGI. V lost 6 bases and J lost 3, with 17 bases in between.

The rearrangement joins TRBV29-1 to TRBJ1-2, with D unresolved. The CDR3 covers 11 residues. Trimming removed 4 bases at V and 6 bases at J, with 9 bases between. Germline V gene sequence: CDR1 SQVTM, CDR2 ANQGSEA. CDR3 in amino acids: CSVGTVNGYTF. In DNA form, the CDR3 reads TGCAGCGTTGGTACAGTTAATGGCTACACCTTC.

CDR3 coding DNA: TGCGCCAGCAGCGGGGGGTTTTACGAGCAGTACTTC. It yields the protein CASSGGFYEQYF. V is TRBV5-1 and J is TRBJ2-7, with D maybe TRBD2 (6 bases). The CDR3 extends over 12 amino acids. The germline V gene has CDR1 SGHRS and CDR2 YFSETQ. V was clipped by 4 bases and J by 4 bases, with 9 bases between them.

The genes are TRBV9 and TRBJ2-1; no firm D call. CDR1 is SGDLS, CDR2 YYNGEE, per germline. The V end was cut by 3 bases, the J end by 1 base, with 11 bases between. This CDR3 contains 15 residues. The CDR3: CASSGSRESYNEQFF. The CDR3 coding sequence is TGTGCCAGCAGCGGGAGCAGAGAGTCCTACAATGAGCAGTTCTTC.

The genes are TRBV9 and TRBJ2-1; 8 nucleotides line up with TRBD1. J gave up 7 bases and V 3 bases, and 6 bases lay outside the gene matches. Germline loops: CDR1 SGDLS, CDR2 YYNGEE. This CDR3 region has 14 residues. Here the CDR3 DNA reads TGTGCCAGCAGCGGACACAGGGGGATGAATGAGCAGTTCTTC. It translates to CASSGHRGMNEQFF.

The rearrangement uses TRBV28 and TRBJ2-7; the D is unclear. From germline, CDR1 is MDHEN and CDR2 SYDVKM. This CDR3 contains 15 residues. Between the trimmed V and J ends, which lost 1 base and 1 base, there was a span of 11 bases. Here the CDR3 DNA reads TGTGCCAGCAGTTTATTACCGACTGCATCCTACGAGCAGTACTTC. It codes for CASSLLPTASYEQYF.

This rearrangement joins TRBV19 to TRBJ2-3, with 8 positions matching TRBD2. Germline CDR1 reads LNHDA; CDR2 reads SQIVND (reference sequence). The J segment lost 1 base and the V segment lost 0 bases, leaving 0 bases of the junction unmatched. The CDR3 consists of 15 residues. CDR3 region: CASSIDGRGTDTQYF. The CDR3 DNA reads TGTGCCAGTAGTATAGACGGGAGGGGCACAGATACGCAGTATTTT.

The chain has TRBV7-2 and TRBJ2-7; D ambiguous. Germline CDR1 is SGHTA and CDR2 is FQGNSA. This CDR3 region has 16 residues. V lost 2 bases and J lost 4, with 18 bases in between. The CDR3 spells CASSLILRTTIYEQYF. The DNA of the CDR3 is TGTGCCAGCAGCTTAATTCTCCGGACCACAATTTACGAGCAGTACTTC.

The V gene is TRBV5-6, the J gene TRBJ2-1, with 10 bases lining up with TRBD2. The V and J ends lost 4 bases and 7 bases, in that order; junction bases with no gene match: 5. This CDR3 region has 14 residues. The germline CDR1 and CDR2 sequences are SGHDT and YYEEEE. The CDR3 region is CASSLRTSGNEQFF. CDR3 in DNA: TGTGCCAGCAGCCTAAGGACTAGCGGAAATGAGCAGTTCTTC.

The CDR3 DNA reads as TGCGCCAGCAGCTTGGCGGCGAACACTGAAGCTTTCTTT. It specifies CASSLAANTEAFF. The V gene is TRBV5-1, the J gene TRBJ1-1, with D unclear. The germline gives CDR1 SGHRS, CDR2 YFSETQ. The germline V and J ends were trimmed by 0 bases and 1 base, with 4 bases remaining between them. The CDR3 runs to 13 residues.

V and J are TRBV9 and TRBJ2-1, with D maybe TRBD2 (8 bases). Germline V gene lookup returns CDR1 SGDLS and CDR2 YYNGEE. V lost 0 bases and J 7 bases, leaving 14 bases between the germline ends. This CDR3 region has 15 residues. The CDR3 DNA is TGTGCCAGCAGCGTAGCCAGCGGGGGACAGAATGAGCAGTTCTTC. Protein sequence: CASSVASGGQNEQFF.

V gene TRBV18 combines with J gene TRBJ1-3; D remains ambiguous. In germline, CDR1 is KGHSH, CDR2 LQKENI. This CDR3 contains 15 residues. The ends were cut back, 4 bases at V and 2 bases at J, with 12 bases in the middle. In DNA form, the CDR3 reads TGTGCCAGCTCACACCGCAACCGGGCTGGAAACACCATATATTTT. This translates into CASSHRNRAGNTIYF.

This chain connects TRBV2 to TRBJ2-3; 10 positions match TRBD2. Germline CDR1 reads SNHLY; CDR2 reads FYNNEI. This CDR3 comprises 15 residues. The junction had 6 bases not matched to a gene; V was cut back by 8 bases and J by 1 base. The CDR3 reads CASGGGTSGTDTQYF. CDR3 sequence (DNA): TGTGCCAGCGGGGGAGGGACTAGCGGCACAGATACGCAGTATTTT.

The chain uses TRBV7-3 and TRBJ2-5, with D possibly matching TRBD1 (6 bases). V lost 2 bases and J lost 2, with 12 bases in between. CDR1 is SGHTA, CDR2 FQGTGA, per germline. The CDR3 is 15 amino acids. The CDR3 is CASSLGGHQQETQYF. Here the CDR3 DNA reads TGTGCCAGCAGCTTAGGGGGACACCAGCAAGAGACCCAGTACTTC.

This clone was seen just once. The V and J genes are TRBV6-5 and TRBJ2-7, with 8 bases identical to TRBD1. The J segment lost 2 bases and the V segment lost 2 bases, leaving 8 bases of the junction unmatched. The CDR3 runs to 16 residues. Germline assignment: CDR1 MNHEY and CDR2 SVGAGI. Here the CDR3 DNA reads TGTGCCAGCAGTTACCCCTTAGACAGGGGCGCCTACGAGCAGTACTTC. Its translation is CASSYPLDRGAYEQYF.

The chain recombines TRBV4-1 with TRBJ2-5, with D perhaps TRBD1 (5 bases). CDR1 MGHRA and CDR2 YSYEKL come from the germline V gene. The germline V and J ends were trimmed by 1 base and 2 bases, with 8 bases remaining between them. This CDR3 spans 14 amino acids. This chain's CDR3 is CASSQGQLQETQYF. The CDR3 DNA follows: TGCGCCAGCAGCCAAGGACAGTTACAAGAGACCCAGTACTTC.

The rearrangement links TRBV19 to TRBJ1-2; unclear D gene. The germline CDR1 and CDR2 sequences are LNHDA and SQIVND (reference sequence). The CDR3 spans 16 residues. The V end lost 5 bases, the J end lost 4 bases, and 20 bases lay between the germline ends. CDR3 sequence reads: CASSRLQPRASYGYTF. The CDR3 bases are TGTGCCAGTAGTCGCCTACAGCCCCGAGCCTCCTATGGCTACACCTTC. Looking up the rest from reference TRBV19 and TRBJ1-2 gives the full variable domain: DGGITQSPKYLFRKEGQNVTLSCEQNLNHDAMYWYRQDPGQGLRLIYYSQIVNDFQKGDIAEGYSVSREKKESFPLTVTSAQKNPTAFYLCASSRLQPRASYGYTFGSGTRLTVV.

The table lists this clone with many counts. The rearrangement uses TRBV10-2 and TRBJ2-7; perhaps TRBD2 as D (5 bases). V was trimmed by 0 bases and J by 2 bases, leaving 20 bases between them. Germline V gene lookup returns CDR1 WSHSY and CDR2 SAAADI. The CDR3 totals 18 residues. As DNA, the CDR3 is TGCGCCAGCAGTGAGTCCAACAGACCCTTGGACTTCACCTACGAGCAGTACTTC. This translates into CASSESNRPLDFTYEQYF.

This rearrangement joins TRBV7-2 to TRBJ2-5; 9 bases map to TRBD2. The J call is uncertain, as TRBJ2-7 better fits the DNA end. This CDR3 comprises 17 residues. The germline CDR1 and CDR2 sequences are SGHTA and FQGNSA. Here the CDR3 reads CASSTPMAGGSSYEQYF. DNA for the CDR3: TGTGCCAGCAGCACCCCCATGGCGGGAGGGAGCTCCTACGAGCAGTACTTC.

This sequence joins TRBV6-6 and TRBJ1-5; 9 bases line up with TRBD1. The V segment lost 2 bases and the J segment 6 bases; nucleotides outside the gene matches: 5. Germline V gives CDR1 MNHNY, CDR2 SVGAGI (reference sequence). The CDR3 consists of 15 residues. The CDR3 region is CASSYQDRGRQPQHF. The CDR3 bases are TGTGCCAGCAGTTACCAGGACAGGGGCCGTCAGCCCCAGCATTTT.

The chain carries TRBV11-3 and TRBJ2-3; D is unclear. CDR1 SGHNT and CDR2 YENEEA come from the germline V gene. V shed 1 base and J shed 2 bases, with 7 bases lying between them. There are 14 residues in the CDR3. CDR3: CASSLAGITDTQYF. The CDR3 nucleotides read TGTGCCAGCAGCTTAGCTGGGATCACAGATACGCAGTATTTT.

CDR3 residues: CASSHPTDYGYTF. The CDR3 nucleotides are TGCGCCAGCAGCCACCCGACCGACTATGGCTACACCTTC. The chain recombines TRBV4-1 with TRBJ1-2, with D unresolved. V was cut by 3 bases and J by 3 bases, with 8 bases left in between. Per the germline V gene, CDR1 is MGHRA and CDR2 is YSYEKL. The CDR3 is made up of 13 amino acids.

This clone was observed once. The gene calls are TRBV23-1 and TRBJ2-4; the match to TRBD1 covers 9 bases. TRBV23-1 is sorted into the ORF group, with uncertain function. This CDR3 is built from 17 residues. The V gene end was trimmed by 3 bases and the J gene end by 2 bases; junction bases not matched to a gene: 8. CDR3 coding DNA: TGCGCCAGCAGTCACACCCGGGACAGGGTTACCAAAAACATTCAGTACTTC. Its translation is CASSHTRDRVTKNIQYF.

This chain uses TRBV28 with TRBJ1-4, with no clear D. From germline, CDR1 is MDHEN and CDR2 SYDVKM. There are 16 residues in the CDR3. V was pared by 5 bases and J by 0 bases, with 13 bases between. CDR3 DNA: TGTGCCAGCAGTCCCTCCCCACATGCAACTAATGAAAAACTGTTTTTT. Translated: CASSPSPHATNEKLFF. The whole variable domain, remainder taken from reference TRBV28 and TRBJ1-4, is DVKVTQSSRYLVKRTGEKVFLECVQDMDHENMFWYRQDPGLGLRLIYFSYDVKMKEKGDIPEGYSVSREKKERFSLILESASTNQTSMYLCASSPSPHATNEKLFFGSGTQLSVL.

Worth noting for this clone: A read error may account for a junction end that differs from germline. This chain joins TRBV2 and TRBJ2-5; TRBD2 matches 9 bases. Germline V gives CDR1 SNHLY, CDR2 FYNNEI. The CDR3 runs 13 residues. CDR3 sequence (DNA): TGTGCCAGCATTCTACTAGCGGGTCGGGAGCTTGACTTC. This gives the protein CASILLAGRELDF.

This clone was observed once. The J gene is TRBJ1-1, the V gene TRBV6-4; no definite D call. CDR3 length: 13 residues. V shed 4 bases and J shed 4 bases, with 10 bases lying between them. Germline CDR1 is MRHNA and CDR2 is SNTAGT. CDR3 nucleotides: TGTGCCAGCAGTGCTCTGCCGAGCACTGAAGCTTTCTTT. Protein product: CASSALPSTEAFF.

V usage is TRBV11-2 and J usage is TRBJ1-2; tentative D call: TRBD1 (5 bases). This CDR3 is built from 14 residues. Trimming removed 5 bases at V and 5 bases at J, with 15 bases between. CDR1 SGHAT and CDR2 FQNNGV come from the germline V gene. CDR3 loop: CASSPPGQTYGYTF. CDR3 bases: TGTGCCAGCAGCCCCCCGGGGCAGACTTATGGCTACACCTTC.

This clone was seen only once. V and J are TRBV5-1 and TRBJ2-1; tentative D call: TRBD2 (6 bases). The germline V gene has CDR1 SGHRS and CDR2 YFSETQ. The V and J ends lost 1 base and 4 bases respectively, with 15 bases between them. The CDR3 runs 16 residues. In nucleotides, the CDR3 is TGCGCCAGCAGCTTGTTGGTGGGGGGAGCGTACAATGAGCAGTTCTTC. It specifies CASSLLVGGAYNEQFF.

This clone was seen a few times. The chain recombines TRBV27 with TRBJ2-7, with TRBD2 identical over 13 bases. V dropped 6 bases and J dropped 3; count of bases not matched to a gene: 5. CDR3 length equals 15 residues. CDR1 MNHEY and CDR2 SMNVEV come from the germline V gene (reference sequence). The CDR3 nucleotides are TGTGCCAGCAGAGGGGGACTAGCGGGACTCTACGAGCAGTACTTC. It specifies CASRGGLAGLYEQYF.